This T cell receptor (beta chain) was found in a study of T-cell reconstitution after alpha-beta-depleted transplantation in children (dated by TCRdb to between 2015 and 2016). For the wider study: T-cell immune reconstitution after TCRalphabeta/CD19-depleted allogeneic hematopoietic cell transplantation in children was quantitatively tracked in the study by means of TCR repertoire profiling.

The library was obtained by PCR. The sequencer was an Illumina HiSeq 2500. To normalize quantification of the TCRbeta repertoire, the TCR libraries were built with molecular barcoding that relied on unique molecular identifiers. TCRdb ran its own pipeline on the public reads, namely fastp trimming at Q25 and MiXCR clone calling, and kept in-frame beta chains. Entries that share a CDR3 protein sequence are merged under the most common genes and DNA. The sample has around 480,000 distinct CDR3 sequences on record, 32% of them singletons. In total, the top ten clones hold 2% to 3% of the sample. CDR1 and CDR2 (SQVTM, ANQGSEA) derive from the germline V gene. The CDR3 spans 15 residues, from the cysteine through the phenylalanine. The retained sequence is limited to the CDR3, 45 bases, with the frame set at the first base. V loses 4 bases at its end and J loses 7 bases; junction bases beyond the gene matches: 9.

This clonotype was seen more than once but under ten times. Its antigen is unknown. The sample holds no much larger clone one base away, and base qualities are not on file. Sample: PBMCs from the stem cell graft donor, taken from the stem cell graft. The chain joins TRBV29-1 to TRBJ2-1, and 11 junction bases match TRBD1. The origin of this receptor is a human donor who donated a stem cell graft to a child with aplastic anemia. The nucleotide sequence reads as follows: TGCAGCGTTGTCGGCCGGGACAGGGGGTCGAATGAGCAGTTCTTC. This encodes CSVVGRDRGSNEQFF.